This entry lists 10 T cell receptor beta chains sequenced from one sample in a study of T cells in Graves' hyperthyroidism and ophthalmopathy. The investigators amplified TCR beta CDR3 regions from RNA transcripts. During a first-round RT-PCR of the TCR CDR3, the HTBI primer set was used. One entry per CDR3 protein results from TCRdb running MiXCR on the multiplex PCR reads. The repertoire holds 700,000 to 950,000 distinct CDR3 sequences, with under 45% as singletons. The specimen was blood. The receptors were gathered from a woman between 35 and 50 years old with Graves' hyperthyroidism.

The chain joins TRBV7-3 to TRBJ2-3, with D possibly TRBD1 on 6 matching bases. This CDR3 contains 15 residues. Germline CDR1 reads SGHTA; CDR2 reads FQGTGA. V gave up 5 bases and J gave up 4 bases, with 16 bases separating them. In nucleotides, the CDR3 is TGTGCCAGCAGCCCGGGACAAAGGGGGTCAGATACGCAGTATTTT. This translates into CASSPGQRGSDTQYF. The variable domain in full, with the rest retrieved from reference TRBV7-3 and TRBJ2-3, is GAGVSQTPSNKVTEKGKYVELRCDPISGHTALYWYRQSLGQGPEFLIYFQGTGAADDSGLPNDRFFAVRPEGSVSTLKIQRTERGDSAVYLCASSPGQRGSDTQYFGPGTRLTVL.

Ten or more counts support this clonotype. This chain links TRBV10-3 with TRBJ1-6; D gene ambiguous. This CDR3 is 16 amino acids long. Germline CDR1 ENHRY, CDR2 SYGVKD. V lost 0 bases to trimming and J lost 5 bases, with 11 bases between them. This chain's CDR3 is CAISESRRSDNSPLHF. In nucleotides, the CDR3 is TGTGCCATCAGTGAGTCAAGGCGGAGTGATAATTCACCCCTCCACTTT.

The CDR3 nucleotides read TGTGCCAGCGACACCGGGACAGGGGCAGGCAATCAGCCCCAGCATTTT. This codes for CASDTGTGAGNQPQHF. The V and J genes are TRBV5-6 and TRBJ1-5; 10 positions agree with TRBD1. The germline V gene has CDR1 SGHDT and CDR2 YYEEEE. The CDR3 consists of 16 residues. With 7 bases clipped from V and 2 bases from J, the junction kept 9 bases outside the gene matches.

The table lists this clonotype with many counts. This chain uses TRBV12-3 or TRBV12-4 with TRBJ2-7; D is unresolved. The CDR3 consists of 12 residues. V dropped 6 bases and J dropped 4 bases, with 10 bases sitting between them. The CDR3 region has the DNA TGTGCCAGCAGCTCACTACGATACGAGCAGTACTTC. It codes for CASSSLRYEQYF.

This clonotype was found a few times. This rearrangement joins TRBV5-1 to TRBJ1-4; 7 bases match TRBD1. J gave up 6 bases and V 5 bases, and 7 bases lay outside the gene matches. Germline CDR1 is SGHRS and CDR2 is YFSETQ. CDR3 size: 14 residues. CDR3 sequence: CASRTGTAYEKLFF. Written as DNA, the CDR3 is TGCGCCAGCAGGACCGGGACAGCCTATGAAAAACTGTTTTTT. Combining the CDR3 with reference TRBV5-1 and TRBJ1-4 gives the whole variable domain KAGVTQTPRYLIKTRGQQVTLSCSPISGHRSVSWYQQTPGQGLQFLFEYFSETQRNKGNFPGRFSGRQFSNSRSEMNVSTLELGDSALYLCASRTGTAYEKLFFGSGTQLSVL.

The rearrangement links TRBV5-1 to TRBJ2-2; unclear D gene. The ends were cut back, 4 bases at V and 0 bases at J, with 13 bases in the middle. CDR1 is SGHRS, CDR2 YFSETQ, per germline. The CDR3 runs 16 residues. CDR3 amino acids: CASSARTASNTGELFF. CDR3 DNA sequence: TGCGCCAGCAGCGCGAGGACCGCTTCGAACACCGGGGAGCTGTTTTTT.

The chain links TRBV25-1 to TRBJ2-7, with 10 bases that match TRBD2. The CDR3 is 15 residues long. Trimming removed 2 bases from V and 6 bases from J; junction bases left unmatched: 7. Looked up from germline, CDR1 is MGHDK and CDR2 is SYGVNS. The CDR3 reads CASSELPSGSSEQYF. As DNA, the CDR3 is TGTGCCAGCAGTGAACTCCCTAGCGGGAGCTCCGAGCAGTACTTC.

In its sample, this clonotype was seen a few times. The chain is built from TRBV9 and TRBJ1-4, with a weak D call TRBD1 (6 bases). CDR3 length: 15 amino acids. The V end was cut by 4 bases, the J end by 3 bases, with 13 bases between. CDR1 is SGDLS and CDR2 is YYNGEE in the germline V gene. The CDR3 sequence is CASSLEGGSNEKLFF. DNA of the CDR3: TGTGCCAGCAGCTTAGAGGGGGGTTCTAATGAAAAACTGTTTTTT.

Points on this clonotype: This may come from a read error, since a much larger clone is one base off. The DNA of the CDR3 is TGTGCCAGCACTAGCGACAGGGGGCTGGGAGGCTACGCCTTC. Its translation is CASTSDRGLGGYAF. The chain links TRBV6-1 to TRBJ1-2; 10 bases map to TRBD1. CDR3 size: 14 residues. Germline V gene sequence: CDR1 MNHNS, CDR2 SASEGT.

This clonotype was detected ten times or more. This chain joins TRBV7-2 and TRBJ2-7; D tentatively fits TRBD1 or TRBD2 (6 bases each). CDR3 length equals 14 residues. Germline V gene data show CDR1 as SGHTA and CDR2 as FQGNSA. Deletions cut 6 bases from V and 5 bases from J, with 17 bases between. This CDR3 reads CASRIGSGAHEQYF. CDR3 in DNA: TGTGCCAGCAGGATAGGATCGGGGGCCCACGAGCAGTACTTC.